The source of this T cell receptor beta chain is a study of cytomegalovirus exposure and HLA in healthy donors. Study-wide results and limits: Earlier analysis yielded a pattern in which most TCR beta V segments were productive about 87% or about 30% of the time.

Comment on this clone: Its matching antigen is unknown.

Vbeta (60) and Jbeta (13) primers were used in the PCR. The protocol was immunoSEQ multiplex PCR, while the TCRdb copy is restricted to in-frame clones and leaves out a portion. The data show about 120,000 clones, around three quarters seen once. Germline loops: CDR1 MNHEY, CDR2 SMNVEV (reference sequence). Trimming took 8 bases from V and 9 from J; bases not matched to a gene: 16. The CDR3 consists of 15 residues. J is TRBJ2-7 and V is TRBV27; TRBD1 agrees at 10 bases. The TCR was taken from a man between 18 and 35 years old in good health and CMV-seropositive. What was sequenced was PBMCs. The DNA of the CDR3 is TGTGCCAGCGGCCAAACCGGGACAGGGGTAATGCGGCAGTACTTC. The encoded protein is CASGQTGTGVMRQYF.